The 30 T cell receptor beta chains below were found in one sample sequenced in a study of beta chain features in type 1 diabetes. The sequenced template was cDNA made from the entire isolated RNA. Assay: immunoSEQ multiplex PCR; the TCRdb copy retains only in-frame clones and omits some. The sample includes some 63,000 clones, more than 45% of them seen just once. The study's findings and limits: Type 1 diabetes patients showed a moderate but significant shortening of TCRB CDR3s in all four CD4+ subsets.

No antigen has been identified for these receptors. The sample taken for sequencing was central memory CD4+ T cells from blood. The source is a man aged 30-40 years with type 1 diabetes.

This rearrangement joins TRBV12-2 to TRBJ1-5; the table names TRBD1, a call not compared with the DNA. TRBV12-2 is annotated as a pseudogene. The CDR3 consists of 16 residues. The CDR3 here is CASRLVQGASNQPQHF. The DNA of the CDR3 is TGTGCAAGTCGCTTAGTTCAGGGGGCTAGCAATCAGCCCCAGCATTTT.

The V call is TRBV7-9, the J call TRBJ2-1; TRBD2 matches 9 bases. CDR3 size: 15 residues. With 5 bases clipped from V and 9 bases from J, the junction kept 11 bases outside the gene matches. The germline CDR1 and CDR2 sequences are SEHNR and FQNEAQ (reference sequence). CDR3 in DNA: TGTGCCAGCAGCCCCTTTGGGACTAGCTCGGTTGAGCAGTTCTTC. Amino acid sequence: CASSPFGTSSVEQFF.

This clone was detected only a few times. The chain links TRBV9 to TRBJ2-7, with 9 bases aligning to TRBD1. Germline loops: CDR1 SGDLS, CDR2 YYNGEE. Losses at the gene ends were 0 bases for V and 6 bases for J; bases not matched to a gene: 10. The CDR3 is 16 residues long. The CDR3 DNA reads TGTGCCAGCAGCGTAGGTCCCGGGACAGGGTCTATCGAGCAGTACTTC. Its protein is CASSVGPGTGSIEQYF.

This clone has more than one count but fewer than ten. V and J are TRBV6-5 and TRBJ2-1; TRBD2 matches at 7 bases. This CDR3 spans 15 amino acids. V lost 8 bases and J lost 0; bases outside the gene matches: 7. The V gene's germline CDR1 is MNHEY and CDR2 SVGAGI. The CDR3 nucleotides are TGTGCCAGCGGAGCCGGGGGGATCTCCTACAATGAGCAGTTCTTC. This encodes CASGAGGISYNEQFF.

CDR3 amino acids: CSVHAGGAGTEAFF. The CDR3 coding sequence is TGCAGCGTTCACGCAGGGGGCGCGGGAACTGAAGCTTTCTTT. The V call is TRBV29-1, the J call TRBJ1-1; 8 bases are a match to TRBD1. Looked up from germline, CDR1 is SQVTM and CDR2 is ANQGSEA. This CDR3 contains 14 residues. V lost 5 bases, J lost 5 bases, and 10 bases stayed unmatched.

The chain employs TRBV5-1 and TRBJ2-3, with a possible D match to TRBD1 (6 bases). The CDR3 covers 15 residues. The V and J ends lost 5 bases and 2 bases respectively, with 15 bases between them. Germline CDR1 SGHRS, CDR2 YFSETQ. The CDR3 bases are TGCGCCAGCAGACGCAGGGGTGAGGCCACAGATACGCAGTATTTT. This gives the protein CASRRRGEATDTQYF.

The V and J genes are TRBV9 and TRBJ2-5; a weak D match, TRBD1 (6 bases). The CDR3 loop spans 14 amino acids. CDR1 is SGDLS, CDR2 YYNGEE, per germline. The V end lost 0 bases, the J end lost 6 bases, and 12 bases lay between the germline ends. The CDR3 DNA is TGTGCCAGCAGCGTAGGACAGGATGGACAGACCCAGTACTTC. Amino acids: CASSVGQDGQTQYF. The whole variable domain, filled in from reference TRBV9 and TRBJ2-5, reads DSGVTQTPKHLITATGQRVTLRCSPRSGDLSVYWYQQSLDQGLQFLIQYYNGEERAKGNILERFSAQQFPDLHSELNLSSLELGDSALYFCASSVGQDGQTQYFGPGTRLLVL.

This clone occurred a few times. V is TRBV7-2 and J is TRBJ2-7; 8 nucleotides line up with TRBD1. The V and J ends lost 5 bases and 1 base, in that order; junction bases with no gene match: 4. Germline V lookup: CDR1 SGHTA, CDR2 FQGNSA. The CDR3 spans 14 residues. CDR3 nucleotides: TGTGCCAGCAGCCGGACAGGGCCTTCCTACGAGCAGTACTTC. Translation gives CASSRTGPSYEQYF.

This clone came up a few times. At one boundary the junction diverges from the germline segment, which might be a read error. The rearrangement uses TRBV6-1 and TRBJ1-5; D unclear. Germline V gene data show CDR1 as MNHNS and CDR2 as SASEGT. This CDR3 contains 15 residues. The CDR3 bases are TGTGCCAGCAGTGAAGGGCGGATTAGCAGTCAGCCCCAGCATTTT. This gives the protein CASSEGRISSQPQHF.

V gene TRBV5-4 combines with J gene TRBJ2-5; TRBD2 matches 8 bases. CDR3 length: 14 amino acids. J was trimmed by 2 bases and V by 5 bases; bases with no gene match: 5. Germline lookup yields CDR1 SGHNT and CDR2 YYREEE (reference sequence). CDR3 sequence (DNA): TGTGCCAGCAGTCGACTAGCGAGTCAAGAGACCCAGTACTTC. Its translation: CASSRLASQETQYF.

This clone was detected once. This chain uses TRBV9 with TRBJ1-2; D not certain. CDR3 length: 14 amino acids. The V gene's germline CDR1 is SGDLS and CDR2 YYNGEE. The ends were cut back, 0 bases at V and 3 bases at J, with 9 bases in the middle. The chain's CDR3 is CASSVGGGYYGYTF. The CDR3, as DNA: TGTGCCAGCAGCGTAGGCGGTGGGTACTATGGCTACACCTTC.

The chain recombines TRBV19 with TRBJ2-3; no definite D call. The CDR3 is 17 amino acids. The germline CDR1 and CDR2 sequences are LNHDA and SQIVND (reference sequence). Trimming pared 3 bases from V and 0 bases from J, leaving 16 bases between. As DNA, the CDR3 is TGTGCCAGTAGTATTTCGTTCACCGGTCCTAGCACAGATACGCAGTATTTT. Its protein is CASSISFTGPSTDTQYF.

This chain connects TRBV5-1 to TRBJ1-4; tentatively, D is TRBD1 (5 bases). The CDR3 contains 15 residues. Trimming removed 0 bases from V and 4 bases from J, with 10 bases in between. Germline lookup yields CDR1 SGHRS and CDR2 YFSETQ. The CDR3 loop is CASSLVSDSNEKLFF. In nucleotides, the CDR3 is TGCGCCAGCAGCTTGGTGTCCGACAGTAATGAAAAACTGTTTTTT.

V usage is TRBV10-1 and J usage is TRBJ2-7; a possible D gene is TRBD2 (6 bases). Germline V CDR1 and CDR2: WNHNN, SYGVQD (reference sequence). Trimming stripped 10 bases from V and 3 bases from J, with 16 bases between. CDR3 length: 13 residues. CDR3 region: CATPWRGRYEQYF. The DNA of the CDR3 is TGCGCCACCCCCTGGCGGGGCCGCTACGAGCAGTACTTC.

This clone has more than one count but fewer than ten. This sequence joins TRBV2 and TRBJ2-3; D gene ambiguous. Per the germline V gene, CDR1 is SNHLY and CDR2 is FYNNEI. The CDR3 extends over 11 amino acids. Trimming removed 6 bases at V and 2 bases at J, with 3 bases between. This CDR3 is CASSLTDTQYF. Here the CDR3 DNA reads TGTGCCAGCAGCCTCACAGATACGCAGTATTTT.

The V and J genes are TRBV6-5 and TRBJ2-3; TRBD2 aligns across 8 bases. CDR3 length equals 14 residues. CDR1 is MNHEY, CDR2 SVGAGI, per germline. Unmatched junction bases numbered 6, after V lost 6 bases and J lost 4 bases. The CDR3 protein is CASSLRGGPDTQYF. CDR3 DNA: TGTGCCAGCAGCCTACGGGGGGGCCCAGATACGCAGTATTTT.

This clone was seen a handful of times. This sequence joins TRBV29-1 and TRBJ2-4, with D maybe TRBD1 (9 bases). There are 16 residues in the CDR3. Trimming cost V 3 bases and J 2 bases, with 17 bases left between them. CDR1 is SQVTM, CDR2 ANQGSEA, per germline. The CDR3 reads CSVDSGTGSPKNIQYF. The CDR3 nucleotides read TGCAGCGTTGATAGCGGGACAGGGTCCCCCAAAAACATTCAGTACTTC.

Only one count was recorded for this clone. This chain uses TRBV5-1 with TRBJ1-2, with 9 bases that match TRBD1. J was trimmed by 4 bases and V by 0 bases; bases with no gene match: 4. This CDR3 has 15 residues. Germline CDR1 is SGHRS and CDR2 is YFSETQ. CDR3 DNA sequence: TGCGCCAGCAGCTTGGCTACAGGGGGCTTCTATGGCTACACCTTC. As protein: CASSLATGGFYGYTF.

The rearrangement uses TRBV15 and TRBJ2-7, with 11 bases that match TRBD1. This CDR3 is built from 15 residues. Germline V gene data show CDR1 as LNHNV and CDR2 as YYDKDF (reference sequence). After removal of 1 base from V and 6 bases from J, the junction contained 5 bases not matched to a gene. CDR3 amino acids: CATSRGGTGGGEQYF. The DNA for the CDR3 is TGTGCCACCAGCAGAGGCGGGACAGGGGGGGGCGAGCAGTACTTC.

As for this clone: A junction end diverges from the germline sequence, so it may reflect a read error. The chain has TRBV2 and TRBJ1-2; 8 bases line up with TRBD1. Germline values: CDR1 SNHLY, CDR2 FYNNEI. There are 11 residues in the CDR3. CDR3 loop: CASSEGQGPLF. The CDR3 nucleotides are TGTGCCAGCAGTGAAGGACAGGGGCCACTCTTC.

The rearrangement joins TRBV11-2 to TRBJ2-1; TRBD2 matches 12 bases. CDR3 length: 16 residues. Looked up from germline, CDR1 is SGHAT and CDR2 is FQNNGV. Germline trimming cut 6 bases from V and 8 bases from J; bases unmatched to any gene: 11. CDR3 DNA sequence: TGTGCCAGCAGATCGACTAGCGGGAGCTTTTACGATGAGCAGTTCTTC. Protein product: CASRSTSGSFYDEQFF.

This chain joins TRBV5-8 and TRBJ2-2; D possibly corresponds to TRBD1 (6 bases). This CDR3 has 16 residues. Germline-derived CDR1 and CDR2 are SGHTS and YDEGEE. Trimming removed 2 bases at V and 1 base at J, with 12 bases between. CDR3 DNA: TGTGCCAGCAGCTTAGGACAGTTACTGAACACCGGGGAGCTGTTTTTT. Translated: CASSLGQLLNTGELFF. Full variable domain (missing parts from reference TRBV5-8 and TRBJ2-2): EAGVTQSPTHLIKTRGQQATLRCSPISGHTSVYWYQQALGLGLQFLLWYDEGEERNRGNFPPRFSGRQFPNYSSELNVNALELEDSALYLCASSLGQLLNTGELFFGEGSRLTVL.

This chain uses TRBV5-5 with TRBJ1-1; D call uncertain. CDR1 and CDR2 (germline): SGHKS, YYEKEE (reference sequence). This CDR3 has 15 residues. The germline V and J ends were trimmed by 4 bases and 1 base, with 14 bases remaining between them. CDR3 protein: CASSRWGARNTEAFF. CDR3 in DNA: TGTGCCAGCAGCCGATGGGGAGCAAGGAACACTGAAGCTTTCTTT.

This clone has more than one count but fewer than ten. The chain combines TRBV2 with TRBJ2-3; 10 nucleotides agree with TRBD2. The CDR3 loop spans 16 amino acids. V lost 5 bases to trimming and J lost 2 bases; unmatched junction nucleotides: 7. The germline gives CDR1 SNHLY, CDR2 FYNNEI. The CDR3 sequence is CASSRRLAGVTDTQYF. In DNA form, the CDR3 reads TGTGCCAGCAGTAGGAGACTAGCGGGTGTCACAGATACGCAGTATTTT.

A single count supports this clone. CDR3 nucleotide sequence: TGTGCCAGCAGCTGGACAGAGATTGAAGCTTTCTTT. This codes for CASSWTEIEAFF. This chain connects TRBV7-9 to TRBJ1-1; D perhaps matches TRBD1 (6 bases). Germline assignment: CDR1 SEHNR and CDR2 FQNEAQ (reference sequence). V lost 4 bases and J 7 bases, leaving 10 bases between the germline ends. This CDR3 has 12 amino acids.

There are a few counts of this clone. The rearrangement links TRBV13 to TRBJ2-2; TRBD1 matches at 9 bases. Germline V CDR1 and CDR2: PRHDT, FYEKMQ (reference sequence). The junction had 3 bases not matched to a gene; V was cut back by 4 bases and J by 3 bases. The CDR3 length is 15 residues. The CDR3 bases are TGTGCCAGCAGCTGGGGACAGGGCTACACCGGGGAGCTGTTTTTT. It encodes CASSWGQGYTGELFF. Variable domain in full (rest from reference TRBV13 and TRBJ2-2): AAGVIQSPRHLIKEKRETATLKCYPIPRHDTVYWYQQGPGQDPQFLISFYEKMQSDKGSIPDRFSAQQFSDYHSELNMSSLELGDSALYFCASSWGQGYTGELFFGEGSRLTVL.

CDR3 residues: CASSLRADSTDTQYF. The CDR3 DNA follows: TGTGCCAGCAGCTTAAGGGCGGACTCTACGGATACGCAGTATTTT. The chain couples TRBV7-2 to TRBJ2-3; D perhaps matches TRBD2 (5 bases). Per the germline V gene, CDR1 is SGHTA and CDR2 is FQGNSA. The CDR3 is 15 residues long. V was cut by 2 bases and J by 6 bases, with 15 bases left in between.

Regarding this clone: Other nucleotide sequences in the sample specify the same CDR3. V gene TRBV5-1 combines with J gene TRBJ1-1; D might be TRBD1 (5 bases). Germline-derived CDR1 and CDR2 are SGHRS and YFSETQ. V gave up 0 bases and J gave up 4 bases, with 13 bases separating them. The CDR3 runs 15 residues. The CDR3 bases are TGCGCCAGCAGCTTGGCCGGAGGGGCCATCACTGAAGCTTTCTTT. Translating it yields CASSLAGGAITEAFF.

The chain recombines TRBV6-1 with TRBJ2-5; perhaps TRBD2 as D (5 bases). The V gene lost 5 bases and the J gene lost 5 bases, with 18 bases spanning the gap. The CDR3 loop spans 15 amino acids. The germline V gene has CDR1 MNHNS and CDR2 SASEGT. CDR3 bases: TGTGCCAGCAGTAATCGGGGAGCCCCGCGGGAGACCCAGTACTTC. Protein product: CASSNRGAPRETQYF.

The table lists this clone with a few counts. V gene TRBV2 combines with J gene TRBJ2-1, with 11 bases fitting TRBD2. The germline gives CDR1 SNHLY, CDR2 FYNNEI. The CDR3 extends over 14 amino acids. Trimming cost V 7 bases and J 7 bases; bases outside gene matches: 6. CDR3 sequence: CASKGLAGRNEQFF. DNA of the CDR3: TGTGCCAGCAAAGGACTAGCGGGTCGGAATGAGCAGTTCTTC.